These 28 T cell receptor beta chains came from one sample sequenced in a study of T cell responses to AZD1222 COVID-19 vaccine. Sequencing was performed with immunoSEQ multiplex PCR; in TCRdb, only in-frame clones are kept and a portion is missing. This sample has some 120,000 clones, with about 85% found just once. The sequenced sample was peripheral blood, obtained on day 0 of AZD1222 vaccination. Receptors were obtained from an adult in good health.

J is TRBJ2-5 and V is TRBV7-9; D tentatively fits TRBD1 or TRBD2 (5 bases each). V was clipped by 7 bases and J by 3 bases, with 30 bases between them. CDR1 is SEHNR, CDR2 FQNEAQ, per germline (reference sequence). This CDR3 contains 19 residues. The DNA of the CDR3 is TGTGCCAGCACCTCTCTGAGGTTCCAGGGACCCGTGGAGGAAGAGACCCAGTACTTC. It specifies CASTSLRFQGPVEEETQYF. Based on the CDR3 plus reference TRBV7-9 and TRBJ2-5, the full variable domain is DTGVSQNPRHKITKRGQNVTFRCDPISEHNRLYWYRQTLGQGPEFLTYFQNEAQLEKSRLLSDRFSAERPKGSFSTLEIQRTEQGDSAMYLCASTSLRFQGPVEEETQYFGPGTRLLVL.

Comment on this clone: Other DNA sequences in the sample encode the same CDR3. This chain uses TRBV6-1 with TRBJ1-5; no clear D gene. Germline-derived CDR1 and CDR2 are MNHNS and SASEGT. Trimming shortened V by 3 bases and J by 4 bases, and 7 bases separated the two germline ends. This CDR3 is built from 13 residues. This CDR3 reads CASSEAENQPQHF. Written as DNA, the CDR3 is TGTGCCAGCAGTGAGGCGGAGAATCAGCCCCAGCATTTT.

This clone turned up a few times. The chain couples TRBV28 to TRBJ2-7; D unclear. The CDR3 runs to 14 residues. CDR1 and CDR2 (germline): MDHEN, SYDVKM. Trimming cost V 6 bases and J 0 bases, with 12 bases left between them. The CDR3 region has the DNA TGTGCCAGCAGCTCTCCGGACGGCTCCTACGAGCAGTACTTC. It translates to CASSSPDGSYEQYF.

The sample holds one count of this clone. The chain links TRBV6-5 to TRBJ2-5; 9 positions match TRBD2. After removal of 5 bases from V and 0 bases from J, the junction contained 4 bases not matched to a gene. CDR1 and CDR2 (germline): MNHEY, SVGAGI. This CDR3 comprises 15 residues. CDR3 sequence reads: CASSQASGNQETQYF. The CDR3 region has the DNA TGTGCCAGCAGTCAGGCTAGCGGGAACCAAGAGACCCAGTACTTC.

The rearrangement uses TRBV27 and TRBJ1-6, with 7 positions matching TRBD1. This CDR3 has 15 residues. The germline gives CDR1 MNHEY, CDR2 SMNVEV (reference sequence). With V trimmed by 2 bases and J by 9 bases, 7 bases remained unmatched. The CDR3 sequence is CASSLMTGRSSPLHF. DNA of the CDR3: TGTGCCAGCAGTTTAATGACAGGGCGGTCTTCACCCCTCCACTTT.

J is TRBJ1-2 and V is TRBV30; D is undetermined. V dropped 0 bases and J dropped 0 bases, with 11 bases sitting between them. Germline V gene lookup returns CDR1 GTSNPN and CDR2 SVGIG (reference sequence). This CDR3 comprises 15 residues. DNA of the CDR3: TGTGCCTGGAGTGTACCTCGAGGGCCTAACTATGGCTACACCTTC. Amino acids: CAWSVPRGPNYGYTF.

CDR3 in amino acids: CASSYRGTQYF. In DNA, the CDR3 is TGTGCCAGCAGCTATAGAGGTACGCAGTATTTT. The V call is TRBV7-2, the J call TRBJ2-3; no clear D gene. The CDR3 extends over 11 amino acids. Germline CDR1 SGHTA, CDR2 FQGNSA. Trimming took off 4 bases at V and 8 bases at J, with 7 bases between the two ends.

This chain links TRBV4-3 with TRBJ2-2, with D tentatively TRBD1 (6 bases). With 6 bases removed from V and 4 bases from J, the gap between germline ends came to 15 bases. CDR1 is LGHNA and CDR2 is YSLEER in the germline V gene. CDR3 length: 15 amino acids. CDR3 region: CASSLQGRGTGELFF. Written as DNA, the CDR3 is TGCGCCAGCAGTTTACAGGGTAGGGGCACCGGGGAGCTGTTTTTT.

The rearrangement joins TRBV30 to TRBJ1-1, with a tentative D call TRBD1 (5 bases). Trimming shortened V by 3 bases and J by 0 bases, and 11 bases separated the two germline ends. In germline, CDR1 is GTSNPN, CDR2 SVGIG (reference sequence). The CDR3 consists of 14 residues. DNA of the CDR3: TGTGCCTGGAGACCCGGGACGGTGAACACTGAAGCTTTCTTT. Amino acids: CAWRPGTVNTEAFF.

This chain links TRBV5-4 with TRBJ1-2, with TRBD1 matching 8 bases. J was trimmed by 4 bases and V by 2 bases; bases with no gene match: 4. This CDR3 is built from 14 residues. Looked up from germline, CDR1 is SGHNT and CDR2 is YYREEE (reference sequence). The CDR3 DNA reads TGTGCCAGCAGCTTACGGACAGGGATCTATGGCTACACCTTC. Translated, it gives CASSLRTGIYGYTF.

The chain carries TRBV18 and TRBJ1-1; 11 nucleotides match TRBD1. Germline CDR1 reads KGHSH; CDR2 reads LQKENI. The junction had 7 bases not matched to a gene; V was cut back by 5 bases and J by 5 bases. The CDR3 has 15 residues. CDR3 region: CASSGDRGTITEAFF. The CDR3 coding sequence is TGTGCCAGCTCAGGGGACAGGGGGACGATTACTGAAGCTTTCTTT.

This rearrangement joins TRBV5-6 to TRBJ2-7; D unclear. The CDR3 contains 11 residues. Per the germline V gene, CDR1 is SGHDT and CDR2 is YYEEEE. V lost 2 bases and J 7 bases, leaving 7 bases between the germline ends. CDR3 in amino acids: CASSFAEEQYF. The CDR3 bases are TGTGCCAGCAGCTTCGCGGAAGAGCAGTACTTC.

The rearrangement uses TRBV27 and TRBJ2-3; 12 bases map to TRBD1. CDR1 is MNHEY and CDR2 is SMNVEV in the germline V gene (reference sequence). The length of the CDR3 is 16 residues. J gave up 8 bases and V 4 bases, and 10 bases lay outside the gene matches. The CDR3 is CASSSIGTGGPGTQYF. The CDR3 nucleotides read TGTGCCAGCAGTTCGATAGGGACAGGGGGCCCCGGTACGCAGTATTTT.

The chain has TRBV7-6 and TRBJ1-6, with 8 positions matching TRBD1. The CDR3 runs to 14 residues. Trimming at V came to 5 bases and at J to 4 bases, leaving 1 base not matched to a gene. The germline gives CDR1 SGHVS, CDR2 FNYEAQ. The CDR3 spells CASSNRGYNSPLHF. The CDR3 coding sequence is TGTGCCAGCAGCAACAGGGGGTATAATTCACCCCTCCACTTT.

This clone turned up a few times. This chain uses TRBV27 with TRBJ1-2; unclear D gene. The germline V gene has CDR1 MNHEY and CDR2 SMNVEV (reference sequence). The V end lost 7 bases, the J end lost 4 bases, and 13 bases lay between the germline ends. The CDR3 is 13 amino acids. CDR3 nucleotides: TGTGCCAGCACCAGGACCTACGCCTATGGCTACACCTTC. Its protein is CASTRTYAYGYTF.

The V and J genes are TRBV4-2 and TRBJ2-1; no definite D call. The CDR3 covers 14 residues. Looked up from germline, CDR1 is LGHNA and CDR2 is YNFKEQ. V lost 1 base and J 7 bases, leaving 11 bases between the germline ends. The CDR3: CASSQGGVGNEQFF. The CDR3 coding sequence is TGTGCCAGCAGCCAAGGTGGGGTAGGGAATGAGCAGTTCTTC.

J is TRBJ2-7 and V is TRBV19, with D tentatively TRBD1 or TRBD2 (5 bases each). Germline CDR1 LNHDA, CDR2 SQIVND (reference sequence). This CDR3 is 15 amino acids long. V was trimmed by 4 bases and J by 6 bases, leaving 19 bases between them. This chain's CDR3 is CASSTAGTPGGEQYF. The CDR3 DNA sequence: TGTGCCAGTAGTACCGCCGGGACCCCAGGTGGCGAGCAGTACTTC.

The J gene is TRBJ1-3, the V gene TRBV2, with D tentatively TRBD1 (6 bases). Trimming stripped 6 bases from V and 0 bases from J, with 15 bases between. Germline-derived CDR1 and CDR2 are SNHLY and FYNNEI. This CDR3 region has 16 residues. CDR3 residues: CASSLTGTLSGNTIYF. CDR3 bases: TGTGCCAGCAGCCTGACCGGGACACTCTCTGGAAACACCATATATTTT.

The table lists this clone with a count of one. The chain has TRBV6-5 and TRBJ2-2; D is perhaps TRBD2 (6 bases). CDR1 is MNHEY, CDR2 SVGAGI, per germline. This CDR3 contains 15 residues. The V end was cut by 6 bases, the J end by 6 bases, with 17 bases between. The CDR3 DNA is TGTGCCAGCAGCGCGGGGCTAGCTTATCCCGGGGAGCTGTTTTTT. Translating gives CASSAGLAYPGELFF.

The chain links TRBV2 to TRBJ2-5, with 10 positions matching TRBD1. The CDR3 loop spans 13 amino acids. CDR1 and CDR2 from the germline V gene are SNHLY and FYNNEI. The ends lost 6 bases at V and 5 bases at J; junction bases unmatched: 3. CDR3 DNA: TGTGCCAGCAGGGACAGGGGGAGGGAGACCCAGTACTTC. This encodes CASRDRGRETQYF.

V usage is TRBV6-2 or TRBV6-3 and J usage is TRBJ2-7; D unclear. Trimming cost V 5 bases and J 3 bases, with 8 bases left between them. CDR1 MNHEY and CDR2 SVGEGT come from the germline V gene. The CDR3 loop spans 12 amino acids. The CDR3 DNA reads TGTGCCAGCAGTACCCTCCTCTACGAGCAGTACTTC. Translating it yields CASSTLLYEQYF.

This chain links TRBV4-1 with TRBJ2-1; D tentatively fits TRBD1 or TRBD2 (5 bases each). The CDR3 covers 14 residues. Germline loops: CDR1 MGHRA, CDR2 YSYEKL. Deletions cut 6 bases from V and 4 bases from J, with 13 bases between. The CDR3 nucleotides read TGCGCCAGCAGGGTGACGGGGCAGTACAATGAGCAGTTCTTC. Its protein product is CASRVTGQYNEQFF.

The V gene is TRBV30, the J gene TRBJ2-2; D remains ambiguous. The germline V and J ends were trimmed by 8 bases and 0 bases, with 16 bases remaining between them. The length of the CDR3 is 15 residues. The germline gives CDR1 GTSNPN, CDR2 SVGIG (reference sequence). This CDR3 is CARKGGKTNTGELFF. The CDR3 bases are TGTGCCAGGAAGGGTGGCAAGACGAACACCGGGGAGCTGTTTTTT.

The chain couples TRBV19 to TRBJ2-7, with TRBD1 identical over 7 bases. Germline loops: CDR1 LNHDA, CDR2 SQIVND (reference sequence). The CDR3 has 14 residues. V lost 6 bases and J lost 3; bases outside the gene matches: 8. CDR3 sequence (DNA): TGTGCCAGTAGCTTCGGGACAGACGTCTACGAGCAGTACTTC. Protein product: CASSFGTDVYEQYF. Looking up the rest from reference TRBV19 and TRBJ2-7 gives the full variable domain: DGGITQSPKYLFRKEGQNVTLSCEQNLNHDAMYWYRQDPGQGLRLIYYSQIVNDFQKGDIAEGYSVSREKKESFPLTVTSAQKNPTAFYLCASSFGTDVYEQYFGPGTRLTVT.

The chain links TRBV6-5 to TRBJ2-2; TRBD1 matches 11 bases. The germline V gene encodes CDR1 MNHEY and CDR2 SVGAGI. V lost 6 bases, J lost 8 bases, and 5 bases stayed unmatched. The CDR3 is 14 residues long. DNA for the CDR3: TGTGCCAGCAGGCCGGACAGGGGGCTTGGGGAGCTGTTTTTT. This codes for CASRPDRGLGELFF.

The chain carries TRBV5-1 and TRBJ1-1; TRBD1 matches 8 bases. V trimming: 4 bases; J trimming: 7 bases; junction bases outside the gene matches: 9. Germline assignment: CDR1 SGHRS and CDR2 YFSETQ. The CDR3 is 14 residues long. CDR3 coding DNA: TGCGCCAGCAGCGTAGGGACAGGCCCAATTGAAGCTTTCTTT. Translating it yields CASSVGTGPIEAFF.

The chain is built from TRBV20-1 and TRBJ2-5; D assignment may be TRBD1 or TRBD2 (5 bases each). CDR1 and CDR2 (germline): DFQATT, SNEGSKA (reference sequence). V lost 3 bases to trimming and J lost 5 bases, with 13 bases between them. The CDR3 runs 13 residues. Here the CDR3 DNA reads TGCAGTGCTAGTAGCCTAGCAGGGGAGACCCAGTACTTC. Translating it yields CSASSLAGETQYF.

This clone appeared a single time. For the CDR3, the DNA is TGTGCCAGTAGTTCCCGACAGGGAGGAACCTATCAGCCCCAGCATTTT. It is translated as CASSSRQGGTYQPQHF. The gene calls are TRBV19 and TRBJ1-5, with 7 bases fitting TRBD1. J gave up 5 bases and V 5 bases, and 12 bases lay outside the gene matches. This CDR3 has 16 residues. Germline assignment: CDR1 LNHDA and CDR2 SQIVND (reference sequence).